The 12 T cell receptor beta chains reported below all come from one sample, sequenced in a study of blood T cells in healthy people across ages. Combining a sample-barcoded 5' primer with a J-beta primer mix, a second PCR ran for roughly 7 to 12 cycles. A single record per CDR3 protein comes from TCRdb applying MiXCR to the 5' RACE reads. The repertoire includes roughly 2 million distinct CDR3 sequences, about 50% of them detected once, and more than 2% sits in the top ten. The sequencing sample was made of blood. These receptor sequences come from a woman in her thirties or forties in good health.

This clonotype was observed a handful of times. The chain joins TRBV6-1 to TRBJ1-2; TRBD1 is a possible D gene (6 bases). Germline CDR1 MNHNS, CDR2 SASEGT. V was clipped by 0 bases and J by 1 base, with 15 bases between them. The CDR3 totals 17 residues. The CDR3 region has the DNA TGTGCCAGCAGTGAAGCGCCCCTCGACAGGTTTAACTATGGCTACACCTTC. As protein: CASSEAPLDRFNYGYTF.

A remark on this clonotype: The junction and the germline gene differ at one end; a read error may be behind it. The chain uses TRBV6-5 and TRBJ1-1, with D unclear. The CDR3 loop spans 12 amino acids. Germline values: CDR1 MNHEY, CDR2 SVGAGI. CDR3 in amino acids: CASSYNLIEAFF. CDR3 in DNA: TGCGCCAGCAGTTACAATCTCATTGAAGCTTTCTTT.

V and J are TRBV27 and TRBJ1-2; weak D call: TRBD1 (6 bases). Germline V gives CDR1 MNHEY, CDR2 SMNVEV (reference sequence). The V and J ends lost 10 bases and 3 bases respectively, with 12 bases between them. This CDR3 spans 12 amino acids. CDR3 amino acids: CATQGLDYGYTF. Written as DNA, the CDR3 is TGTGCCACGCAGGGGCTTGACTATGGCTACACCTTC.

The genes are TRBV2 and TRBJ1-2, with 8 bases lining up with TRBD1. The CDR3 is made up of 16 amino acids. CDR1 SNHLY and CDR2 FYNNEI come from the germline V gene. Trimming took 4 bases from V and 1 from J; bases not matched to a gene: 8. The CDR3 is CASSARTGRFNYGYTF. The CDR3 DNA sequence: TGTGCCAGCAGTGCACGGACAGGGCGGTTTAACTATGGCTACACCTTC.

The V and J genes are TRBV7-9 and TRBJ2-3; the D is unclear. From germline, CDR1 is SEHNR and CDR2 FQNEAQ (reference sequence). Trimming took off 3 bases at V and 2 bases at J, with 12 bases between the two ends. CDR3 length: 15 residues. The CDR3, as DNA: TGTGCCAGCAGCTTTGGCCTAGGGTCCACAGATACGCAGTATTTT. This translates into CASSFGLGSTDTQYF.

The chain recombines TRBV4-2 with TRBJ1-2; D gene ambiguous. The CDR3 covers 15 residues. CDR1 and CDR2 (germline): LGHNA, YNFKEQ. V was cut by 0 bases and J by 0 bases, with 8 bases left in between. CDR3 in DNA: TGTGCCAGCAGCCAAGATAGCACAACTAACTATGGCTACACCTTC. As protein: CASSQDSTTNYGYTF.

Only a few counts were recorded for this clonotype. V and J are TRBV11-2 and TRBJ2-3; 12 nucleotides match TRBD2. The length of the CDR3 is 18 residues. The germline CDR1 and CDR2 sequences are SGHAT and FQNNGV. With 7 bases clipped from V and 4 bases from J, the junction kept 15 bases outside the gene matches. The CDR3 nucleotides read TGTGCCAGCACCAGTAATTGGACTAGCGGGGTTGTCCCAGATACGCAGTATTTT. Translating gives CASTSNWTSGVVPDTQYF.

The chain is built from TRBV20-1 and TRBJ1-5; 7 nucleotides match TRBD1. CDR3 length equals 16 residues. The germline V gene encodes CDR1 DFQATT and CDR2 SNEGSKA (reference sequence). J was trimmed by 2 bases and V by 5 bases; bases with no gene match: 12. The CDR3 bases are TGCAGTGCTGCCGGGACAGACATTGGGGGCAATCAGCCCCAGCATTTT. This gives the protein CSAAGTDIGGNQPQHF.

This clonotype was counted ten times or more. This chain uses TRBV28 with TRBJ2-5; TRBD2 aligns across 8 bases. Trimming removed 5 bases from V and 9 bases from J; junction bases left unmatched: 11. The CDR3 extends over 14 amino acids. Germline CDR1 and CDR2: MDHEN and SYDVKM. Here the CDR3 reads CASSGPGLVVAQYF. The CDR3 DNA reads as TGTGCCAGCAGTGGACCGGGACTAGTTGTAGCCCAGTACTTC.

V usage is TRBV7-2 and J usage is TRBJ2-3, with D tentatively TRBD2 (5 bases). Between the trimmed V and J ends, which lost 8 bases and 2 bases, there was a span of 14 bases. Germline-derived CDR1 and CDR2 are SGHTA and FQGNSA. CDR3 size: 14 residues. CDR3 in amino acids: CASLNGLPTDTQYF. The CDR3 DNA reads as TGTGCCAGCCTCAACGGACTCCCCACAGATACGCAGTATTTT.

This clonotype was seen only a few times. The gene calls are TRBV20-1 and TRBJ2-7, with D uncertain. The J call may be in error: the DNA end matches TRBJ2-5 better. CDR3 size: 16 residues. CDR1 is DFQATT and CDR2 is SNEGSKA in the germline V gene (reference sequence). CDR3 DNA sequence: TGCAGTGCCACCCCCTTGGGCGGTAGACTTGAGGAGACCCAGTACTTC. Protein: CSATPLGGRLEETQYF.

This clonotype was observed a few times. V gene TRBV15 combines with J gene TRBJ2-7; D might be TRBD1 or TRBD2, each matching 5 bases. CDR1 LNHNV and CDR2 YYDKDF come from the germline V gene (reference sequence). The CDR3 contains 14 residues. V lost 8 bases to trimming and J lost 0 bases, with 14 bases between them. In DNA form, the CDR3 reads TGTGCCACCTCCGGGACCGCGAGCTCCTACGAGCAGTACTTC. Translating it yields CATSGTASSYEQYF. Combining the CDR3 with reference TRBV15 and TRBJ2-7 gives the whole variable domain DAMVIQNPRYQVTQFGKPVTLSCSQTLNHNVMYWYQQKSSQAPKLLFHYYDKDFNNEADTPDNFQSRRPNTSFCFLDIRSPGLGDTAMYLCATSGTASSYEQYFGPGTRLTVT.